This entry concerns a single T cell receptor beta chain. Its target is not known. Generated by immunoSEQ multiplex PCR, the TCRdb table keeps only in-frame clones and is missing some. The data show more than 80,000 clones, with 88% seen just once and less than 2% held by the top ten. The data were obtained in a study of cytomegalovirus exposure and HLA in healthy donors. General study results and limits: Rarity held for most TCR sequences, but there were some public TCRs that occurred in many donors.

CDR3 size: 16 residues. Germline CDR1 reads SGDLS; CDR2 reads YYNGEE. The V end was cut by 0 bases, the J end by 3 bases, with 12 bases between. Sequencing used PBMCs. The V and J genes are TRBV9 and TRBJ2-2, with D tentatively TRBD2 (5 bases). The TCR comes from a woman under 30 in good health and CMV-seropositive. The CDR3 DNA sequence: TGTGCCAGCAGCGTAGCCTTAGCGCGGTACACCGGGGAGCTGTTTTTT. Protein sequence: CASSVALARYTGELFF.